The next 2 T cell receptor beta chains were all read from a single sample in a study of blood T cells in healthy people across ages. It was with a sample-barcoded 5' primer and a J-beta primer mix that a second PCR of about 6 to 12 cycles was run. TCRdb reprocessed the 5' RACE reads via MiXCR and lists one record per CDR3 protein. Altogether about 1.8 million distinct CDR3 sequences are present, around 50% being singletons, with the ten largest covering roughly 2%. The sample consisted of blood. The receptors shown here come from a woman in her thirties or forties in good health.

The chain recombines TRBV27 with TRBJ1-1; D not certain. The CDR3 has 11 residues. With 8 bases removed from V and 4 bases from J, the gap between germline ends came to 8 bases. CDR1 is MNHEY and CDR2 is SMNVEV in the germline V gene (reference sequence). The CDR3 sequence: CASLSGTEAFF. The CDR3 nucleotides read TGTGCCAGCCTGTCCGGCACTGAAGCTTTCTTT.

Turning to this clonotype: Compared with germline, one end of the junction differs, possibly owing to a read error. The chain recombines TRBV7-2 with TRBJ2-7, with 7 bases aligning to TRBD1. The CDR3 has 14 amino acids. Germline loops: CDR1 SGHTA, CDR2 FQGNSA. Here the CDR3 DNA reads TGTGCCAGCGGCTTAGGGGGCTATTCCTACGAGCAGTACTTC. Residues: CASGLGGYSYEQYF. Combining the CDR3 with reference TRBV7-2 and TRBJ2-7 gives the whole variable domain GAGVSQSPSNKVTEKGKDVELRCDPISGHTALYWYRQSLGQGLEFLIYFQGNSAPDKSGLPSDRFSAERTGGSVSTLTIQRTQQEDSAVYLCASGLGGYSYEQYFGPGTRLTVT.